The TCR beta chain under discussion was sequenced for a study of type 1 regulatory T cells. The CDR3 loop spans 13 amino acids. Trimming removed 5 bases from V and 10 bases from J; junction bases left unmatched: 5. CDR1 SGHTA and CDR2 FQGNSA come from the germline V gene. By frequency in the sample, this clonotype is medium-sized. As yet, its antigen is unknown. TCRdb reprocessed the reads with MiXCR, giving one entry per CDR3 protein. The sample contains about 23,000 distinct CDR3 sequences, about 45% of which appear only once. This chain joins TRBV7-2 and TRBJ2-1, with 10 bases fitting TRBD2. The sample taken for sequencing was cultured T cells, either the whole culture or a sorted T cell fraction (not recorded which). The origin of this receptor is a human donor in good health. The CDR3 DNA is TGTGCCAGCAGCCCGCAGGGACTAGCGGAGCAGTTCTTC. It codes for CASSPQGLAEQFF.